These T cell receptor beta chains were read from a single sample in a study of T-cell memory formation after mild COVID-19. MiXCR was run by TCRdb on the 5' RACE reads, yielding one entry per CDR3 protein. Counted here are about 540,000 distinct CDR3 sequences, about a fifth occurring once; the ten biggest clones make up approximately 12%. The sample was PBMCs or a T cell subset sorted from them (not recorded which). All receptors derive from an adult woman who had mild COVID-19 (a few samples of this study predate the infection). Cell type and time point are not known. Each CDR3 is given with its conserved first and last residue. Each record gives: J gene, V gene, D gene, clone size, CDR3 DNA, CDR3 protein. The D gene is left open where the match is weak. Rows may omit the clone size; those that give it use once, few, many or a size class.

TRBJ2-7 | TRBV2 | - | few | TGTGCCAGCAGGACCTTCTCCTACGAGCAGTACTTC | CASRTFSYEQYF
TRBJ1-4 | TRBV3-1 | - | - | TGTGCCAGCAGCCAATACGATAGGGCAACTAATGAAAAACTGTTTTTT | CASSQYDRATNEKLFF
TRBJ2-7 | TRBV7-6 | TRBD2 | few | TGTGCCAGCAGCTATGGACTAGCGGGCTACGAGCAGTACTTC | CASSYGLAGYEQYF
TRBJ2-1 | TRBV4-3 | TRBD2 | - | TGCGCCAGCAGCCAAGCTCGGGCGGGAGTGGGGTACAATGAGCAGTTCTTC | CASSQARAGVGYNEQFF
TRBJ1-2 | TRBV2 | - | - | TGTGCCAGCAGTGGGGAAACTAACTATGGCTACACCTTC | CASSGETNYGYTF
TRBJ2-7 | TRBV7-3 | TRBD1 | - | TGTGCCAGCAGCGCATCAGGGGGAGTTGGCTACGAGCAGTACTTC | CASSASGGVGYEQYF
TRBJ1-2 | TRBV24-1 | TRBD1 | few | TGTGCCACCAGTGACCTGGACAGGGCGGATGGCTACACCTTC | CATSDLDRADGYTF
TRBJ2-5 | TRBV5-1 | TRBD2 | few | TGCGCCAGCAGCTTGGGCGACTGGAGCGGGGGGGCCGGGGAGACCCAGTACTTC | CASSLGDWSGGAGETQYF
TRBJ1-5 | TRBV5-1 | - | - | TGCGCCAGCAGCTGGAGGGGGGCAAGCAATCAGCCCCAGCATTTT | CASSWRGASNQPQHF
TRBJ1-5 | TRBV6-5 | TRBD1 | - | TGTGCCAGCAGTTATGGACCCCCGGGACAGGCCAGATATAGCAATCAGCCCCAGCATTTT | CASSYGPPGQARYSNQPQHF
TRBJ2-5 | TRBV20-1 | TRBD1 | few | TGCAGTGCTAGACGCCCCGGGACAGGGGGCTTAGAGACCCAGTACTTC | CSARRPGTGGLETQYF
TRBJ2-3 | TRBV11-3 | TRBD2 | few | TGTGCCAGCAGCTCAGCGGGGGTATTGGGAACAGATACGCAGTATTTT | CASSSAGVLGTDTQYF
TRBJ1-6 | TRBV12-3/TRBV12-4 | - | - | TGTGCCAGCAGTTACGGGCCGGAGTCCCTCCACTTT | CASSYGPESLHF
TRBJ2-5 | TRBV20-1 | - | few | TGCAGTGCTAGGGACGGAGTACAAGAGACCCAGTACTTC | CSARDGVQETQYF
TRBJ1-1 | TRBV5-1 | TRBD1 | many | TGCGCCAGCAGCAAGGGACAGGGAAACACTGAAGCTTTCTTT | CASSKGQGNTEAFF
TRBJ2-7 | TRBV5-1 | TRBD1 | - | TGCGCCAGCAGCTTGGGCCAGGGGGCATCCGAGCAGTACTTC | CASSLGQGASEQYF
TRBJ2-3 | TRBV13 | - | - | TGTGCCAGCAGCACCGGACCCAGTCGATTAGATACGCAGTATTTT | CASSTGPSRLDTQYF
TRBJ2-7 | TRBV5-1 | TRBD2 | few | TGCGCCAGCAGCTTGGGCCCCCCGACTAGCCGAGTTTCCTACGAGCAGTACTTC | CASSLGPPTSRVSYEQYF
TRBJ1-1 | TRBV4-1 | - | - | TGCGCCAGCAGCCAGGGGGGCCAAAGCACTGAAGCTTTCTTT | CASSQGGQSTEAFF
TRBJ2-7 | TRBV24-1 | - | - | TGTGCCACCAGTGATTTCCGCGACTCTTCAGAGCAGTACTTC | CATSDFRDSSEQYF
TRBJ2-7 | TRBV9 | - | - | TGTGCCAGCAGCGCCAACGATCGAAATTACGAGCAGTACTTC | CASSANDRNYEQYF